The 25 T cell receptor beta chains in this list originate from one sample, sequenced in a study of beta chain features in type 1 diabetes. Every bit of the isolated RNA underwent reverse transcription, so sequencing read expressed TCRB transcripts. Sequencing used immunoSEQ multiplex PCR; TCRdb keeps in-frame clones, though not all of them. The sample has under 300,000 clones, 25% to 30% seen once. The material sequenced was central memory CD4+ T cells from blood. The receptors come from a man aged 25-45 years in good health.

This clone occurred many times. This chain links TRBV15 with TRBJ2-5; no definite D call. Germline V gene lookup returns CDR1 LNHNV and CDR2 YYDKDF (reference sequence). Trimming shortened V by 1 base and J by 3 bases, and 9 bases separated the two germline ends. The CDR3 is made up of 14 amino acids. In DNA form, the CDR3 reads TGTGCCACCAGCAGAGGCGGATTTGAAGAGACCCAGTACTTC. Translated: CATSRGGFEETQYF.

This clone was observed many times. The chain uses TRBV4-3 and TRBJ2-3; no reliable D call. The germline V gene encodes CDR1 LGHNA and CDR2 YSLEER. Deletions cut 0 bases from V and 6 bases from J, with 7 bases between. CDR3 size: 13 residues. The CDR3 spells CASSQDRRDTQYF. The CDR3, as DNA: TGCGCCAGCAGCCAAGATAGGCGGGATACGCAGTATTTT.

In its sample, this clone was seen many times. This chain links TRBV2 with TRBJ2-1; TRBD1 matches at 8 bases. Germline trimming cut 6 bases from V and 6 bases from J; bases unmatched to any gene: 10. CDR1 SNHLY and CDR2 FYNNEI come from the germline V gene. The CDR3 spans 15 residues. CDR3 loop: CASRPDRGEGNEQFF. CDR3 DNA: TGTGCCAGCAGACCCGACAGGGGAGAGGGCAATGAGCAGTTCTTC.

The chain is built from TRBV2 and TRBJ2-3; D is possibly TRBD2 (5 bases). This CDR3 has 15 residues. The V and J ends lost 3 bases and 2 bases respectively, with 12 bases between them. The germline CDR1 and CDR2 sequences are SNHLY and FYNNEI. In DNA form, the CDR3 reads TGTGCCAGCAGTGAGGGAAGCGGATACACAGATACGCAGTATTTT. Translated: CASSEGSGYTDTQYF.

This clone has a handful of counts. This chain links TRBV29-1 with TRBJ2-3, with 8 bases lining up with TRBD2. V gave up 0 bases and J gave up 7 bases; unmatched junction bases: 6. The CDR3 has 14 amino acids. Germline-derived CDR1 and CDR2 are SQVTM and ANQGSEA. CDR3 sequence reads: CSVEEGTSFHTQYF. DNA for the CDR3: TGCAGCGTTGAAGAGGGGACTAGTTTCCATACGCAGTATTTT.

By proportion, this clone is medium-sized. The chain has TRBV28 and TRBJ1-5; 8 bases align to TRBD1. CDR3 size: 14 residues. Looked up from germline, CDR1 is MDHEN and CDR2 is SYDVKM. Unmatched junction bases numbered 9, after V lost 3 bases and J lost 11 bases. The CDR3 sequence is CASSLGTGRRAQHF. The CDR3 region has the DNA TGTGCCAGCAGTTTGGGGACAGGACGACGGGCCCAGCATTTT.

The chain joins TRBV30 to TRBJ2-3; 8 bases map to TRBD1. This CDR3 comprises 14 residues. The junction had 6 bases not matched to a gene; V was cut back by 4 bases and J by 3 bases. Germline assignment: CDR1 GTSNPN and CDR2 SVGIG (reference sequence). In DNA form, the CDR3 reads TGTGCCTGGACTTCCGGGACAGGTACAGATACGCAGTATTTT. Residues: CAWTSGTGTDTQYF.

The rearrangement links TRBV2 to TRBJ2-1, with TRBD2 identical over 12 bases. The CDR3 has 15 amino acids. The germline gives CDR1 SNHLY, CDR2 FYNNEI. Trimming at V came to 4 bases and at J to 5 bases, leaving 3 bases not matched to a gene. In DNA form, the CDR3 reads TGTGCCAGCAGTGGTACTAGCGGGGGGAACAATGAGCAGTTCTTC. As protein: CASSGTSGGNNEQFF.

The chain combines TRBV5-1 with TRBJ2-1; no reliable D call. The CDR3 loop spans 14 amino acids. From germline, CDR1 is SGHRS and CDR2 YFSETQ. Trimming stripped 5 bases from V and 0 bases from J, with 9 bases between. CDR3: CASRVQSSYNEQFF. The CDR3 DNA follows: TGCGCCAGCAGGGTACAGAGCTCCTACAATGAGCAGTTCTTC.

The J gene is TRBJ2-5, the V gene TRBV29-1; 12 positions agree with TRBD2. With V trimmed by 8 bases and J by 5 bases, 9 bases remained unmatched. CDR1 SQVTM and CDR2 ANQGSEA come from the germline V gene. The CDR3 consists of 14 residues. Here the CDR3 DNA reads TGCAGCCTCCTAGCGGGGGGGCCCGGGGAGACCCAGTACTTC. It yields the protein CSLLAGGPGETQYF.

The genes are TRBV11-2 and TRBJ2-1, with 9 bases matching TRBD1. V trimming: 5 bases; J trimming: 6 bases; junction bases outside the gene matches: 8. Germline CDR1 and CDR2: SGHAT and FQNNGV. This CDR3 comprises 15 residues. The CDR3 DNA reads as TGTGCCAGCAGCCGCCAGGGACAGGGAATCAATGAGCAGTTCTTC. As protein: CASSRQGQGINEQFF.

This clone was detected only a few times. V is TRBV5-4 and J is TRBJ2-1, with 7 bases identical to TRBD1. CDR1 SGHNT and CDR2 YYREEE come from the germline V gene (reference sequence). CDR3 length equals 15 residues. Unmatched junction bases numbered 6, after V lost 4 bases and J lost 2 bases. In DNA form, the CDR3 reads TGTGCCAGCAGCGGGACAGTCGACCCCTACAATGAGCAGTTCTTC. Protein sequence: CASSGTVDPYNEQFF.

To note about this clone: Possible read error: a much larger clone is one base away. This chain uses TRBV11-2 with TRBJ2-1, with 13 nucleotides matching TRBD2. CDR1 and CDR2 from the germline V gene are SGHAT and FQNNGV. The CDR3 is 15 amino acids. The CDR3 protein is CARSPLAGGRNEQFF. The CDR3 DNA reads TGTGCCCGCAGCCCACTAGCGGGAGGGCGAAATGAGCAGTTCTTC.

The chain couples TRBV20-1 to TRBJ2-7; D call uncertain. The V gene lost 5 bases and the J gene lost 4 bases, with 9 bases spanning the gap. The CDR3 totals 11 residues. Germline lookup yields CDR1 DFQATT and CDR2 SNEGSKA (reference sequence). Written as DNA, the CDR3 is TGCAGTGCTTCCTGGAAGTACGAGCAGTACTTC. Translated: CSASWKYEQYF.

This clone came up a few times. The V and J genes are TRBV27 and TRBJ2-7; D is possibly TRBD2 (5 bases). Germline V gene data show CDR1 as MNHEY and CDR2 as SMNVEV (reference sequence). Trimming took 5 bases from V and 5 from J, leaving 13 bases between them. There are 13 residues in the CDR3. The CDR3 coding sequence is TGTGCCAGCAGTAGCTGGATGGGAGACGAGCAGTACTTC. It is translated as CASSSWMGDEQYF.

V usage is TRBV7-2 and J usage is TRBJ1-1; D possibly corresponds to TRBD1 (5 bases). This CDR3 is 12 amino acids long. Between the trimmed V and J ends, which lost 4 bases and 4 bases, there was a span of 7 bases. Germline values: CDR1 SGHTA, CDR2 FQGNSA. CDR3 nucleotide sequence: TGTGCCAGCAGCTCAGGGACCACTGAAGCTTTCTTT. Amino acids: CASSSGTTEAFF. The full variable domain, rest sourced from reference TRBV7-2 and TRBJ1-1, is GAGVSQSPSNKVTEKGKDVELRCDPISGHTALYWYRQSLGQGLEFLIYFQGNSAPDKSGLPSDRFSAERTGGSVSTLTIQRTQQEDSAVYLCASSSGTTEAFFGQGTRLTVV.

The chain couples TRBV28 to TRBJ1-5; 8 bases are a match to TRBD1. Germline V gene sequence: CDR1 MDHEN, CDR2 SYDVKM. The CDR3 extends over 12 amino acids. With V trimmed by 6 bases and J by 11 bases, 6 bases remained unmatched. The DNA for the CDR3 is TGTGCCAGCAGCCCAGACAGGGGATCCCAGCATTTT. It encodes CASSPDRGSQHF. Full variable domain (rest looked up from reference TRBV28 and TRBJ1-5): DVKVTQSSRYLVKRTGEKVFLECVQDMDHENMFWYRQDPGLGLRLIYFSYDVKMKEKGDIPEGYSVSREKKERFSLILESASTNQTSMYLCASSPDRGSQHFGDGTRLSIL.

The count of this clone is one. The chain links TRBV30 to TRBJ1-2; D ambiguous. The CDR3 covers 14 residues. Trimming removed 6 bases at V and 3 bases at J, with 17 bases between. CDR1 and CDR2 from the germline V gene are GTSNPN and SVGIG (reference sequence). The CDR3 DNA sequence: TGTGCCTGCGGACGAGCTTGGAGGGACTATGGCTACACCTTC. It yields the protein CACGRAWRDYGYTF.

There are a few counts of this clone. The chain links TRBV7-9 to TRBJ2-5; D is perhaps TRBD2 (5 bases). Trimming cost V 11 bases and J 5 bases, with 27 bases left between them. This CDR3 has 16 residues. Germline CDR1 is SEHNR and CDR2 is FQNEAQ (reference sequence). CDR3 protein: CAAPPAGLEFGETQYF. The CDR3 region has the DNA TGTGCCGCCCCCCCGGCGGGCCTCGAATTCGGGGAGACCCAGTACTTC. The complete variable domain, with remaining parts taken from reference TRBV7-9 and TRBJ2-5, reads DTGVSQNPRHKITKRGQNVTFRCDPISEHNRLYWYRQTLGQGPEFLTYFQNEAQLEKSRLLSDRFSAERPKGSFSTLEIQRTEQGDSAMYLCAAPPAGLEFGETQYFGPGTRLLVL.

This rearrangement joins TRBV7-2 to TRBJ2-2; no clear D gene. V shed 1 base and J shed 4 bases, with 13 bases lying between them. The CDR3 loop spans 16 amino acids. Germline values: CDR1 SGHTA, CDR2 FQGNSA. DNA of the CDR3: TGTGCCAGCAGCTTAGATTCCAGGCCCGGCACCGGGGAGCTGTTTTTT. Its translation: CASSLDSRPGTGELFF.

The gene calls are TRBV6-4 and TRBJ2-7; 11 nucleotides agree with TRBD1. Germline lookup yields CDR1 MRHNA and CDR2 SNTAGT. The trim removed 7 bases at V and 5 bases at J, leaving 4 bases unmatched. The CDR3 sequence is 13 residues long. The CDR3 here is CASIWTGGNEQYF. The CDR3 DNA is TGTGCCAGCATATGGACAGGGGGCAACGAGCAGTACTTC.

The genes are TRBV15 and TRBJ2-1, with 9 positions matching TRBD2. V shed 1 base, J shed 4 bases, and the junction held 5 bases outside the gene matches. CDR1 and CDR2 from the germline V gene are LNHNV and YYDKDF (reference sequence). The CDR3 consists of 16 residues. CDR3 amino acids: CATSRVGGGEYNEQFF. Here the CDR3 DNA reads TGTGCCACCAGCAGAGTGGGCGGGGGGGAGTACAATGAGCAGTTCTTC.

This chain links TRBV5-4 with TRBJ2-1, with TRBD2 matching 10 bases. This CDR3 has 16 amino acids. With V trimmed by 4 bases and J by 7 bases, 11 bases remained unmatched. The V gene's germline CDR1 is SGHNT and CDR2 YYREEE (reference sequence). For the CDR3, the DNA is TGTGCCAGCAGCGGATCTAGCGGGGGTGGGTCGAATGAGCAGTTCTTC. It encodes CASSGSSGGGSNEQFF.

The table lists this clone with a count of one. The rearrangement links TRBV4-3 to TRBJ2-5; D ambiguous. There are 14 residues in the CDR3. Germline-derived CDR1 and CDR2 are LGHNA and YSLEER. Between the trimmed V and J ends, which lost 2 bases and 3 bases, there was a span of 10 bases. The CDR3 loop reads CASSQFNNEETQYF. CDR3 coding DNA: TGCGCCAGCAGCCAATTTAATAACGAAGAGACCCAGTACTTC.

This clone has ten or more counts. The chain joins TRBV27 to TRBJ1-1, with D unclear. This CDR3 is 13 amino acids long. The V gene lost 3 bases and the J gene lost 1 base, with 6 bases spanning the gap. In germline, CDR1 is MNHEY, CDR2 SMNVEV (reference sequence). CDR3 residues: CASSLLRNTEAFF. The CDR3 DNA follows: TGTGCCAGCAGTTTGCTCAGGAACACTGAAGCTTTCTTT.